The clone carrying this T cell receptor beta chain was recorded a few times. Its matching antigen is unknown. This entry belongs to a study of T cell repertoires in cytomegalovirus infection. V was cut by 10 bases and J by 2 bases, with 12 bases left in between. The CDR3 runs to 12 residues. MiXCR was run by TCRdb on the reads, yielding one entry per CDR3 protein. The sample carries 450,000 to 550,000 distinct CDR3 sequences, roughly 46% recorded once. The sequence was collected from a human donor in good health (CMV status not recorded). Some clones in this sample may be carry-over from other donors' samples. The V call is TRBV12-3 or TRBV12-4, the J call TRBJ2-7; TRBD1 is a possible D gene (6 bases). The sample in question was cultured PBMCs, obtained from culture after CMV antigen stimulation. CDR3 DNA sequence: TGTGCCACCCGGGACACTGCCTACGAGCAGTACTTC. Encoded protein: CATRDTAYEQYF.